This entry describes one T cell receptor (beta chain). The antigen is not known. Time point noted: patch test 2, 6 weeks after DPC sensitization. The treatment here: therapeutic diphenylcyclopropenone sensitization with weekly scalp DPC. The data belong to a study of human T cells and chemical hapten exposure. Study-wide background: DPC at 0.01% went onto the upper back in patch tests, read at 6 days.

Germline lookup yields CDR1 SNHLY and CDR2 FYNNEI. The CDR3 covers 15 residues. V lost 5 bases and J lost 1, with 14 bases in between. TCRdb redid the calling of the RACE reads with MiXCR, one entry per CDR3 protein. The sample comprises roughly 380,000 distinct CDR3 sequences, about 6.9% of which are singletons, and roughly 5.4% rests with the top ten. Study-wide points: Compared with pre-sensitization or healthy control sets, expanded TCRs clustered more.

The material was whole blood, obtained in connection with sensitization to the hapten diphenylcyclopropenone (DPC). The V gene is TRBV2, the J gene TRBJ1-1; D is unresolved. This TCR derives from a woman between 18 and 29 years old with alopecia areata. Some clones in this sample may be carry-over from other donors' samples. CDR3 loop: CASSPWDETNTEAFF. The CDR3 DNA sequence: TGTGCCAGCAGTCCCTGGGATGAGACGAACACTGAAGCTTTCTTT.